This TCR beta chain was recorded in a study of CD8 T cells in Susac syndrome (dated by TCRdb to between 2018 and 2021). Study-level background: Among the Susac syndrome patients who were sequenced, clinically active disease was present in six and clinical remission was observed in fewer than 10. At blood withdrawal, Susac syndrome patients were either therapy-naive, taking corticosteroids (in some cases with IVIg as well), or taking IVIg alone. Repertoire sequencing was used to test whether CD8+ T cell activation and differentiation in Susac syndrome was antigen driven. The clonality of the CD8+ T cell repertoire was compared across approximately eleven healthy donors, some 14 Susac syndrome patients and 15 multiple sclerosis patients. Study-wide findings and limitations: The number of individuals in the TCR sequencing and HLA analysis was recognized as being relatively small. Approximately 15 Susac-specific public clones were identified in the total CD8+ repertoire, and several Susac-specific public clones were identified in the CD8+ TEMRA repertoire. Clonal expansion was seen in Susac syndrome CD8+ repertoires, peaking in CD8+ TEMRA cells and being greater in clinically active patients than in remitting ones.

High-throughput TCR beta sequencing profiled peripheral blood CD8+ and CD4+ T cells from healthy donors, Susac syndrome patients and multiple sclerosis patients. The Susac syndrome patients fulfilled recently defined diagnostic criteria for either definite or probable disease. CD8+ TEMRA cells were enriched by FACS, while bulk CD8+ and CD4+ T cells were purified by magnetic negative isolation. Blood was drawn into EDTA tubes, processed within 24 hours, and PBMCs were isolated by density gradient centrifugation. PBMCs intended for TCR sequencing were cryopreserved in liquid nitrogen and thawed later in a water bath at 37 degrees C. Purity of sorted or isolated CD4+, CD8+ and CD8+ TEMRA cells was at least 90%. RNA was extracted using the RNeasy kit, and roughly 0.5 to 1 ug of the RNA was reverse transcribed with random hexamers. The immunoSEQ multiplex PCR assay, covering 54 Vbeta and 13 Jbeta segments, was used to amplify TCR beta CDR3 regions. PCR amplification bias was corrected using a synthetic template baseline for primer optimization and computational correction. For the original study's pipeline: Reads were annotated to V, D and J genes per IMGT and analyzed with immunoSEQ Analyzer, keeping only productive sequences. Clonality was computed as one minus Shannon entropy normalized by log2 of the number of productive unique sequences. For each patient and control, public and private clones were evaluated among the 100 most prevalent clones. A clone was defined as Susac-specific if it was absent from the healthy and MS cohorts, from about a thousand published viral clones and from other ImmuneACCESS disease sequences. TCRdb's own reprocessing of the public reads used fastp at Q25 and MiXCR and kept productive beta chains. Rows matching on CDR3 protein sequence are summarized as one entry with the most common DNA and genes. TCRdb's processing, not the authors' own work, is the source of the V and J calls. The sample table contains some 120,000 distinct CDR3 sequences; only one count was recorded for around 94% of them. Of the sample, approximately 0.2% is held by the ten largest clones.

To note about this clonotype: Its antigen remains undetermined. No quality values exist for individual bases; no much larger clone is one base distant.

Sequencing was carried out using CD8+ T cells from PBMCs. The clonotype originates from a human donor with Susac syndrome.

The DNA is as follows: TGTGCCAGCAGCCCCGACAGGGACCCCTACGAGCAGTACTTC. This yields the protein CASSPDRDPYEQYF. The rearranged chain carries TRBV7-6 and TRBJ2-7, and 7 junction bases match TRBD1. V and J are trimmed by 5 bases and 2 bases, and the gene matches miss 6 bases of the junction. The CDR3 goes from the cysteine to the phenylalanine over 14 residues. Only CDR3 DNA is held: 42 bases, read in frame from base 1. CDR1 and CDR2 are drawn from the germline V gene: SGHVS, FNYEAQ.